One T cell receptor beta chain is described in this entry. Its specificity is unknown. The CDR3 is made up of 18 amino acids. The V gene end was trimmed by 5 bases and the J gene end by 2 bases; junction bases not matched to a gene: 7. CDR1 is PRHDT and CDR2 is FYEKMQ in the germline V gene (reference sequence). The sample belongs to a study of cytomegalovirus exposure and HLA in healthy donors. Study-level information: Most genotyped donors, approximately 77% of fewer than 400, had Caucasian-associated genetic ancestry. Findings and caveats of the study: Presence/absence analyses assumed roughly uniform sequencing depth across donors, which may not hold. Information on immune exposure was restricted to one variable (CMV serostatus). Sequence variants that were highly shared formed a cluster that was likely a sequencing artifact.

Primers included in the PCR were 60 Vbeta and 13 Jbeta primers. Produced via immunoSEQ multiplex PCR; TCRdb's table is partial and in-frame only. The sample lists 150,000 to 200,000 clones; about 80% were seen once. The chain uses TRBV13 and TRBJ2-3, with 16 bases lining up with TRBD2. The receptor was derived from a middle-aged woman in good health and CMV-seronegative. The sequenced material came from PBMCs. The CDR3 spells CASSQEGLAGGPTDTQYF. Written as DNA, the CDR3 is TGTGCCAGCAGCCAAGAGGGACTAGCGGGAGGGCCCACAGATACGCAGTATTTT. The full variable domain, its missing parts supplied by reference TRBV13 and TRBJ2-3, is AAGVIQSPRHLIKEKRETATLKCYPIPRHDTVYWYQQGPGQDPQFLISFYEKMQSDKGSIPDRFSAQQFSDYHSELNMSSLELGDSALYFCASSQEGLAGGPTDTQYFGPGTRLTVL.